This T cell receptor (beta chain) was identified during a study of beta chain features in type 1 diabetes. The study's findings and limits: Shorter TCRB CDR3s, moderately but significantly so, were found in Type 1 diabetes patients in all four CD4+ subsets. Still unanswered here is whether HLA type influences TCRB rearrangement. Type 1 diabetes patients showed fewer insertions and more deletions at VDJ junctions.

Reverse transcribing all isolated RNA meant expressed TCRB transcripts were sequenced. Only in-frame clones appear in the TCRdb table, and some are missing; sequencing was by immunoSEQ multiplex PCR. Among 150,000 to 200,000 clones listed, around 63% were seen once. This CDR3 contains 16 residues. Note on this clone: Its target is unknown.

The receptor was derived from a man aged 25 to 45 with type 1 diabetes. The sequenced material came from naive CD4+ T cells from blood. This chain links TRBV21-1 with TRBJ2-5; TRBD2 reflects the table's D call only, with no check against the DNA. TRBV21-1 is noted as a pseudogene. Written as DNA, the CDR3 is TGTGCCAGCAGCAAAGCGCGGCTAGCCCAGCAAGAGACCCAGTACTTC. It codes for CASSKARLAQQETQYF.